This T cell receptor beta chain was documented in a study of shared clonotypes between healthy human individuals. As for this clone: The antigen remains undetermined.

TCRdb keeps only in-frame clones here, not all; method: immunoSEQ multiplex PCR. The table has under 600,000 clones, roughly 95% seen once. This CDR3 region has 17 residues. Germline V gene lookup returns CDR1 SGHNT and CDR2 YENEEA. The V end lost 5 bases, the J end lost 4 bases, and 21 bases lay between the germline ends. General study findings and limits: The study generally estimated greater richness for naive than memory subsets. Unshared clonotypes carried lower generation probabilities than those common to all four donors. The researchers took only blood, and tissue repertoires probably look different. Roughly 5% of naive CD4 clonotypes were shared across four donors.

The sequence came from a woman in her thirties in good health. V is TRBV11-3 and J is TRBJ2-1, with TRBD2 as a possible D gene (5 bases). The specimen sequenced was naive CD4+ T cells sorted from blood. Subset denoted: CD45RA+ positively selected. The CDR3 is CASSKAKSGGIYNEQFF. For the CDR3, the DNA is TGTGCCAGCAGCAAAGCGAAAAGCGGAGGCATATACAATGAGCAGTTCTTC.